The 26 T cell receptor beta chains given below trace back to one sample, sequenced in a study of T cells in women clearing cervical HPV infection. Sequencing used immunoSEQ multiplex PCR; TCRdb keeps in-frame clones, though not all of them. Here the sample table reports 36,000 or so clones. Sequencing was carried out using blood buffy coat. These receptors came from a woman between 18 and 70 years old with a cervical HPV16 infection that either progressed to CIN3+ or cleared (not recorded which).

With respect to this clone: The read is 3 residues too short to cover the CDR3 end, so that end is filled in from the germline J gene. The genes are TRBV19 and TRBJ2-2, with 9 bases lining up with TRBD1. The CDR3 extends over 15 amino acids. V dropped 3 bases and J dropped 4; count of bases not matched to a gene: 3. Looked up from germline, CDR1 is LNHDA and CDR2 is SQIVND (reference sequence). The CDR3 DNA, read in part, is TGTGCCAGTAGTATTACAGGGGGCATCACCGGGGAG. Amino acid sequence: CASSITGGITGE. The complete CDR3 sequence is CASSITGGITGELFF.

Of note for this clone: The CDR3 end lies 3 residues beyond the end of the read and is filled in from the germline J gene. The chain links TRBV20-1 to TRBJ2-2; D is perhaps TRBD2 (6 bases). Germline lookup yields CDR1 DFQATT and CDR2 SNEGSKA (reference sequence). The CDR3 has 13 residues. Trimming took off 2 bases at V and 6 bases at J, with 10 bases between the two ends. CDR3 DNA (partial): TGCAGTGCTAGATCGACGGGGGCCGGGGAG. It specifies CSARSTGAGE. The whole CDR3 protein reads CSARSTGAGELFF.

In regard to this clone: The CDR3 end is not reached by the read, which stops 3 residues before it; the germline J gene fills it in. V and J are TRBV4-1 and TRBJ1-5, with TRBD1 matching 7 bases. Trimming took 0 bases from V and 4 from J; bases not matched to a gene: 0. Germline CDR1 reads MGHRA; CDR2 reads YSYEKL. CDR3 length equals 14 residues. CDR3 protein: CASSQEQGNQPQHF. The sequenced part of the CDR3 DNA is TGCGCCAGCAGCCAAGAACAGGGGAATCAGCCC.

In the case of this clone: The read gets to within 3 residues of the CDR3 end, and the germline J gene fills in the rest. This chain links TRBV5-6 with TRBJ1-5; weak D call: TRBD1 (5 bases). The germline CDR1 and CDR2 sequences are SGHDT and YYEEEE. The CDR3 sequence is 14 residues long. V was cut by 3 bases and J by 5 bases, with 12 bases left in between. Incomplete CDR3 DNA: TGTGCCAGCAGCTCACAGGTGTCGGATCAGCCC. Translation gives CASSSQVSDQP. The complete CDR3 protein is CASSSQVSDQPQHF.

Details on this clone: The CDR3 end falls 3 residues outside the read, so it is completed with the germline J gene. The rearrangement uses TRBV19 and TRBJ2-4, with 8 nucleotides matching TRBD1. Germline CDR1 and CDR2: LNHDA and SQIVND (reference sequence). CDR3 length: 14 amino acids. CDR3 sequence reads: CASSIQGANYGQYF. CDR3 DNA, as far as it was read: TGTGCCAGTAGTATACAGGGGGCTAACTATGGT.

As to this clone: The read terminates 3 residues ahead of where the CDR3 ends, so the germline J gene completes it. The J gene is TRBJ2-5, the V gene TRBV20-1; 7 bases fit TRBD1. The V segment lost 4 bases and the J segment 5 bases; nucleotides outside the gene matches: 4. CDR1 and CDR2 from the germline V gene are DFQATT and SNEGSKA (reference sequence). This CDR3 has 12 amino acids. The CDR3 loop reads CSAMTGKETQYF. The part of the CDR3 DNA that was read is TGCAGTGCTATGACAGGGAAGGAGACC.

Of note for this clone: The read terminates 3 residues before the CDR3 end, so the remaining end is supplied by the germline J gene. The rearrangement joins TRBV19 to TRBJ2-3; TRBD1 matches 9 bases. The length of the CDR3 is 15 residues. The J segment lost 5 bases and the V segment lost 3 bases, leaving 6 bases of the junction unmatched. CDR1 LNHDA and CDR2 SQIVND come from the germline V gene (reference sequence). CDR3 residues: CASSIGQGRRDTQYF. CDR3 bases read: TGTGCCAGTAGTATCGGACAGGGGCGACGAGATACG. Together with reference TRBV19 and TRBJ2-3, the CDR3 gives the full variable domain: DGGITQSPKYLFRKEGQNVTLSCEQNLNHDAMYWYRQDPGQGLRLIYYSQIVNDFQKGDIAEGYSVSREKKESFPLTVTSAQKNPTAFYLCASSIGQGRRDTQYFGPGTRLTVL.

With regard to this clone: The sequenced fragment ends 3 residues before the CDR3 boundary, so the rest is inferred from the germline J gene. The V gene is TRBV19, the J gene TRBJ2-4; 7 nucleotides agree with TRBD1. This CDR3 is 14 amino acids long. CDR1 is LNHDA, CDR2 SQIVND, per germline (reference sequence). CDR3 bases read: TGTGCCAGTAGTATAGTACAGGGGACCTATGGT. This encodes CASSIVQGTYG. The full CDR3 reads CASSIVQGTYGQYF.

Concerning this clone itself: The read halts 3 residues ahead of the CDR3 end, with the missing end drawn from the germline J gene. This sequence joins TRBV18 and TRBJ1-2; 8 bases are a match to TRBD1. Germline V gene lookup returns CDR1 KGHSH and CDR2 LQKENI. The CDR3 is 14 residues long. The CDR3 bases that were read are TGTGCCAGCTCACGACAGGGGTCCTACTACGAC. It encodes CASSRQGSYYD. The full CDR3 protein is CASSRQGSYYDYTF.

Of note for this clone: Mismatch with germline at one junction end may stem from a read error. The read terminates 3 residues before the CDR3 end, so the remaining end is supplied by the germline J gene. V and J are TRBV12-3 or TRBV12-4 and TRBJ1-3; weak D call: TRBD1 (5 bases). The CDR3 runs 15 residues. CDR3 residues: CASSLGPGSGNTIYF. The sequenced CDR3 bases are TGTGCCAGCAGTTTGGGTCCAGGGTCTGGAAACACA.

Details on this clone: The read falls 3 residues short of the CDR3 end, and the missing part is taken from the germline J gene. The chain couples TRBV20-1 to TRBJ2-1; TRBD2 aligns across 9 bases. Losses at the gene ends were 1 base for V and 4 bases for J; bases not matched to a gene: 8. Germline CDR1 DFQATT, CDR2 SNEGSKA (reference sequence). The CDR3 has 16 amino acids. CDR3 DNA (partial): TGCAGTGCTAGAGGGGGTAGCGGGGGCGTTTACAATGAG. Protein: CSARGGSGGVYNE. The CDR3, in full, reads CSARGGSGGVYNEQFF.

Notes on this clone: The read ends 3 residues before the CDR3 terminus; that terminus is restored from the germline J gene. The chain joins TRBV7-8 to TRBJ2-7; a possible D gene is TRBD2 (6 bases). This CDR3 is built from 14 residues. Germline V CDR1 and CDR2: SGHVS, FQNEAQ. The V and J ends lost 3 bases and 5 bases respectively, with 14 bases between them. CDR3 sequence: CASSLISGTDEQYF. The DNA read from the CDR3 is TGTGCCAGCAGCTTGATTAGCGGTACGGACGAG.

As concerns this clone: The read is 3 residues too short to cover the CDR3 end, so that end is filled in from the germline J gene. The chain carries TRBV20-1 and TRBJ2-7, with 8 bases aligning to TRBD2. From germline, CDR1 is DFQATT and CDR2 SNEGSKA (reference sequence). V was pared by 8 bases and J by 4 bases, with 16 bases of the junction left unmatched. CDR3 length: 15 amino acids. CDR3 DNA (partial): TGCAGTACTGCCAAGGTCCGGGCGGGGGGTTACGAG. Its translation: CSTAKVRAGGYE. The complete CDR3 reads CSTAKVRAGGYEQYF.

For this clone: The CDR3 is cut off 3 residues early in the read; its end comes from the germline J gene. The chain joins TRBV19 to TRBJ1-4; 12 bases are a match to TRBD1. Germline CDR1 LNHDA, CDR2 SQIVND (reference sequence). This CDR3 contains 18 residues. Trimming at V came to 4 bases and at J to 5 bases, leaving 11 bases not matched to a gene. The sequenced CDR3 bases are TGTGCCAGTAGTAAGTCGGGACAGGGGGCGAACGTGAATGAAAAA. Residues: CASSKSGQGANVNEK. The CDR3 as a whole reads CASSKSGQGANVNEKLFF.

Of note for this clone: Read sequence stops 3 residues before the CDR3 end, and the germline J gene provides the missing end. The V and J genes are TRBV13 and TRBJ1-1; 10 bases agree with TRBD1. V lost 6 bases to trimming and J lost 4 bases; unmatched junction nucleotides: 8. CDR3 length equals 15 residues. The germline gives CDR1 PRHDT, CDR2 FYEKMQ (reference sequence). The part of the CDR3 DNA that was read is TGTGCCAGCAGTCCAGACAGGGGGCTAGGCACTGAA. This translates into CASSPDRGLGTE. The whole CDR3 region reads CASSPDRGLGTEAFF.

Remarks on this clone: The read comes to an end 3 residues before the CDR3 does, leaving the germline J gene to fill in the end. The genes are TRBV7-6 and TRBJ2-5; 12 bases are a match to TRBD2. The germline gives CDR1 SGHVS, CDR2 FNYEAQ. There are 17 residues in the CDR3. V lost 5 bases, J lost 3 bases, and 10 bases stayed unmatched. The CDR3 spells CASSHGLAGSWEETQYF. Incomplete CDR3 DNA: TGTGCCAGCAGCCACGGACTAGCGGGGAGCTGGGAAGAGACC.

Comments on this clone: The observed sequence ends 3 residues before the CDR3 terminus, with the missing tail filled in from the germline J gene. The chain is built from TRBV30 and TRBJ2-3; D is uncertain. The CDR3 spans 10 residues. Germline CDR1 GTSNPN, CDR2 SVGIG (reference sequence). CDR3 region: CAWAQETQYF. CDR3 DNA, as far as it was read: TGTGCCTGGGCACAAGAGACG. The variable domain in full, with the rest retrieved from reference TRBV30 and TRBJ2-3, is SQTIHQWPATLVQPVGSPLSLECTVEGTSNPNLYWYRQAAGRGLQLLFYSVGIGQISSEVPQNLSASRPQDRQFILSSKKLLLSDSGFYLCAWAQETQYFGPGTRLTVL.

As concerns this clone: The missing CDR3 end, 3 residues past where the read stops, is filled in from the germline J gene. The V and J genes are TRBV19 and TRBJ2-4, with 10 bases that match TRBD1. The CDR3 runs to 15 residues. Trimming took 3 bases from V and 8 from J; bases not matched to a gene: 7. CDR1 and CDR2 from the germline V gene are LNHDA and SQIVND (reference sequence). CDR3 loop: CASSITTGGADIQYF. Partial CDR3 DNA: TGTGCCAGTAGTATTACGACAGGGGGCGCGGACATT. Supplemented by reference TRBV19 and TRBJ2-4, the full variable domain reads DGGITQSPKYLFRKEGQNVTLSCEQNLNHDAMYWYRQDPGQGLRLIYYSQIVNDFQKGDIAEGYSVSREKKESFPLTVTSAQKNPTAFYLCASSITTGGADIQYFGAGTRLSVL.

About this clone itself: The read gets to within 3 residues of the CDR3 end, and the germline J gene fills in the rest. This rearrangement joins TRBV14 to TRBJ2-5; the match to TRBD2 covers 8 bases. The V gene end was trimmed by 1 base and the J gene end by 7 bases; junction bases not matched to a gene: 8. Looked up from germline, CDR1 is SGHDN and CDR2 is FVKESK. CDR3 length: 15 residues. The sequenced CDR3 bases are TGTGCCAGCAGCCAAGTTCAGCGGGGGAGGGGGACC. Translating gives CASSQVQRGRGT. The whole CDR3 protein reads CASSQVQRGRGTQYF.

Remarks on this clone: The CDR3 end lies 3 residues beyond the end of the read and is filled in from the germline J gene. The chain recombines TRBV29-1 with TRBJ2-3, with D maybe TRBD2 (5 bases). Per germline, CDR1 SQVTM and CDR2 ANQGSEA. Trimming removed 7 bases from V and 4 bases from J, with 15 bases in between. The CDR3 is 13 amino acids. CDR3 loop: CSAHPGSADTQYF. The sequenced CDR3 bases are TGCAGCGCACATCCGGGGTCGGCAGATACG.

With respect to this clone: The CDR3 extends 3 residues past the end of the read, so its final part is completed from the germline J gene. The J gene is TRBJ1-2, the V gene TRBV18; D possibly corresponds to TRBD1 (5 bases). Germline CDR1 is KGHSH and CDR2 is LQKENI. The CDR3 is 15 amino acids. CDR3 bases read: TGTGCCAGCTCACCAACGGCAGGGAGCACAGATACC. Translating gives CASSPTAGSTDT. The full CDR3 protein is CASSPTAGSTDTYTF.

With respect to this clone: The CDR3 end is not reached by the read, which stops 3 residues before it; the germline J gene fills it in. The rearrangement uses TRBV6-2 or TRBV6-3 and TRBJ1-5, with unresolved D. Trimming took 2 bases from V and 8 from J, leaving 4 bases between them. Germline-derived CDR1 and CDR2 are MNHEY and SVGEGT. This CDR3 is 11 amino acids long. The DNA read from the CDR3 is TGTGCCAGCAGTTACCCGGAGCCC. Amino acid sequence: CASSYPEP. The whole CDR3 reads CASSYPEPQHF.

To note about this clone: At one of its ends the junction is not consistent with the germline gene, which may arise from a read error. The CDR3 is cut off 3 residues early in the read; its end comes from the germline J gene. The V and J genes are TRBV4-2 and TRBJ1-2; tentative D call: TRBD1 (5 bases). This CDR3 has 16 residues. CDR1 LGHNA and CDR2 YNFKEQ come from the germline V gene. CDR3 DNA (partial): TGCGCCAGCAGCCAAGGACGCAGGGAGATTAACTATGGC. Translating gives CASSQGRREINYG. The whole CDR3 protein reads CASSQGRREINYGYTF.

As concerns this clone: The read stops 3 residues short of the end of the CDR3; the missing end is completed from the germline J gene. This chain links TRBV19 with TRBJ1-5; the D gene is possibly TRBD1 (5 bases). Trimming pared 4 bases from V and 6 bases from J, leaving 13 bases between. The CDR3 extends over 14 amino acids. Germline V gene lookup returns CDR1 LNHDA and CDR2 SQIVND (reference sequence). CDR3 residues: CASSRGQGPQPQHF. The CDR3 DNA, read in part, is TGTGCCAGTAGTAGGGGTCAGGGCCCTCAGCCC.

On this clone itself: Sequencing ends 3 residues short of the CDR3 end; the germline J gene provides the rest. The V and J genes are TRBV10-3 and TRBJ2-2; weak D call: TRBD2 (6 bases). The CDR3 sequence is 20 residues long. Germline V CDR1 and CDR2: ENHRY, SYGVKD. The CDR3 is CAISERLGRVGAGRNEKLFF. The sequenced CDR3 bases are TGTGCCATCAGTGAGAGGCTGGGCCGGGTAGGGGCAGGGAGGAATGAAAAG.

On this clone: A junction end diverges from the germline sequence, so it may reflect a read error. The CDR3: CAIGRTSGGVEDTQYF. CDR3 DNA (partial): TGTGCCATCGGTCGGACTAGCGGGGGGGTTGAAGATACC. The chain is built from TRBV10-3 and TRBJ2-5; 15 positions agree with TRBD2. Read data end 3 residues before the CDR3 end; the end is taken from the germline J gene. The germline V gene has CDR1 ENHRY and CDR2 SYGVKD. CDR3 length equals 16 residues.